This TCR beta chain is from a study of blood T cell repertoires in COVID-19. Assay used: immunoSEQ multiplex PCR; TCRdb lists only in-frame clones, some missing. The repertoire includes approximately 220,000 clones, 88% of them detected once, and roughly 0.69% sits in the top ten. CDR1 DFQATT and CDR2 SNEGSKA come from the germline V gene (reference sequence). The CDR3 spans 15 residues. V shed 3 bases, J shed 3 bases, and the junction held 10 bases outside the gene matches. Sample: peripheral blood. This receptor was obtained from a man aged 35-49 years with acute or convalescent COVID-19. The rearrangement uses TRBV20-1 and TRBJ1-1; 7 bases are shared with TRBD1. The CDR3 DNA is TGCAGTGCTAGTCAACAGGGGTTTGTGGACACTGAAGCTTTCTTT. It translates to CSASQQGFVDTEAFF.